This passage covers 3 T cell receptor beta chains from one sample sequenced in a study of cytomegalovirus exposure and HLA in healthy donors. Some clones are missing from TCRdb's copy, which holds only in-frame ones; the method was immunoSEQ multiplex PCR. The sample holds some 240,000 clones, roughly 80% seen once. Sequences were obtained from PBMCs. Source of these receptors: a woman aged 18 to 35 in good health and CMV-seronegative.

The V and J genes are TRBV7-9 and TRBJ1-2; 8 nucleotides line up with TRBD1. Trimming took 4 bases from V and 8 from J; bases not matched to a gene: 12. Germline-derived CDR1 and CDR2 are SEHNR and FQNEAQ (reference sequence). This CDR3 comprises 15 residues. The CDR3 sequence: CASSSLGQGARGYTF. Here the CDR3 DNA reads TGTGCCAGCAGCTCCTTAGGCCAGGGGGCGCGGGGCTACACCTTC.

The chain combines TRBV6-6 with TRBJ2-5, with 7 bases matching TRBD2. The ends lost 2 bases at V and 5 bases at J; junction bases unmatched: 2. Germline assignment: CDR1 MNHNY and CDR2 SVGAGI (reference sequence). The CDR3 is 13 residues long. The CDR3, as DNA: TGTGCCAGCAGTTACAGAGCGGGGGAGACCCAGTACTTC. It is translated as CASSYRAGETQYF.

This clone has a single count. The rearrangement uses TRBV6-5 and TRBJ1-3, with D unclear. The CDR3 covers 13 residues. CDR1 MNHEY and CDR2 SVGAGI come from the germline V gene. Trimming removed 2 bases at V and 4 bases at J, with 6 bases between. The CDR3 sequence: CASSYATGNTIYF. CDR3 coding DNA: TGTGCCAGCAGTTACGCAACCGGAAACACCATATATTTT.